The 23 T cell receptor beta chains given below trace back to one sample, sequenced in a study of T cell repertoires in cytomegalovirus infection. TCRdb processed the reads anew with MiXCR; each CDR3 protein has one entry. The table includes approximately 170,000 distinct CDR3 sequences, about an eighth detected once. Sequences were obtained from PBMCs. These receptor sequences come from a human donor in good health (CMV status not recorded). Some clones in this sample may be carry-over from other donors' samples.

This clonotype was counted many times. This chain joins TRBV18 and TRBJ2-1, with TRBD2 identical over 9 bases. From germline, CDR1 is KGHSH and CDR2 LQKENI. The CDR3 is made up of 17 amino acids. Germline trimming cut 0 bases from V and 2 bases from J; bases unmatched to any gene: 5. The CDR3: CASSPPPLAGAYNEQFF. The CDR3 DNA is TGTGCCAGCTCACCACCCCCACTAGCGGGCGCCTACAATGAGCAGTTCTTC.

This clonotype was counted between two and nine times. The CDR3 loop is CASTPDGNPNYGYTF. CDR3 nucleotide sequence: TGTGCCAGCACCCCCGACGGAAACCCTAACTATGGCTACACCTTC. J is TRBJ1-2 and V is TRBV12-3 or TRBV12-4; D gene ambiguous. This CDR3 region has 15 residues. Deletions cut 7 bases from V and 0 bases from J, with 15 bases between.

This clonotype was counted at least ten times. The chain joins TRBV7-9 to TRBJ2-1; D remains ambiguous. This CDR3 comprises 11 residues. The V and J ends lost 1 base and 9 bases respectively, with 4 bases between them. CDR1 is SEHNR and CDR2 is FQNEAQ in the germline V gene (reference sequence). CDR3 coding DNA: TGTGCCAGCAGCTTAGGAGGTGAGCAGTTCTTC. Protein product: CASSLGGEQFF.

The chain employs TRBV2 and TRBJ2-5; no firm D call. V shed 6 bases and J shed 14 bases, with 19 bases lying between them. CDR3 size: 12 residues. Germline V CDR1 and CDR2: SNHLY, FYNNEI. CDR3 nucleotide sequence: TGTGCCAGCAGCCCCGTGGGCAGTCGCCTTTACTTC. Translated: CASSPVGSRLYF. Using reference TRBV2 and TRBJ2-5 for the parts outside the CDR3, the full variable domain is EPEVTQTPSHQVTQMGQEVILRCVPISNHLYFYWYRQILGQKVEFLVSFYNNEISEKSEIFDDQFSVERPDGSNFTLKIRSTKLEDSAMYFCASSPVGSRLYFGPGTRLLVL.

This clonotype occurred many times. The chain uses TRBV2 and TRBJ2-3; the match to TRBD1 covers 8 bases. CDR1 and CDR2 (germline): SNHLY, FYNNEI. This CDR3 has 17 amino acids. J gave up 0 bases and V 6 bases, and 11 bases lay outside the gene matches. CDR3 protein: CASRSGTGGSSTDTQYF. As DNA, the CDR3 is TGTGCCAGCAGATCCGGGACAGGTGGATCTAGCACAGATACGCAGTATTTT.

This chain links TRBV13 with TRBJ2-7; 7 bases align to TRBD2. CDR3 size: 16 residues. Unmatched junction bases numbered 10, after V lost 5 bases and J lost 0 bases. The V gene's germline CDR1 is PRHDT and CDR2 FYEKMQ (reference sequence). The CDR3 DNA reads TGTGCCAGCAGCCCACGACTAGCTGTTAGCTCCTACGAGCAGTACTTC. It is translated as CASSPRLAVSSYEQYF.

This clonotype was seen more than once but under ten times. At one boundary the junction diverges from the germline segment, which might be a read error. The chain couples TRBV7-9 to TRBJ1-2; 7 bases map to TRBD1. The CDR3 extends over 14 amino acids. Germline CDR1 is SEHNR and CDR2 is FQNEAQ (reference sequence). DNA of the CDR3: TGTGCCAGCAGCGTAGCCCAGACAGGGAATGGCTACACCTTC. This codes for CASSVAQTGNGYTF.

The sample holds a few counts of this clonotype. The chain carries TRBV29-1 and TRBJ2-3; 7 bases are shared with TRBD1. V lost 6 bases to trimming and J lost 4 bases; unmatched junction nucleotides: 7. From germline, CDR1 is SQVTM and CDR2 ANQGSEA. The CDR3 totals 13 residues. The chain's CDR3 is CSVSRDSSDTQYF. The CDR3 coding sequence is TGCAGCGTGTCCCGGGACAGTTCAGATACGCAGTATTTT.

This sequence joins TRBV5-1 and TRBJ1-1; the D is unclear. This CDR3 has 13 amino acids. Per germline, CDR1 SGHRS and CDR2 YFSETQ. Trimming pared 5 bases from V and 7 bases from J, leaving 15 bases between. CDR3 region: CASRQIHRDEAFF. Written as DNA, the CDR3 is TGCGCCAGCAGGCAAATACACAGAGATGAAGCTTTCTTT. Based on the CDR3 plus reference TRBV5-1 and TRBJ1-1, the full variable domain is KAGVTQTPRYLIKTRGQQVTLSCSPISGHRSVSWYQQTPGQGLQFLFEYFSETQRNKGNFPGRFSGRQFSNSRSEMNVSTLELGDSALYLCASRQIHRDEAFFGQGTRLTVV.

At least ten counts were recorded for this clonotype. The CDR3 DNA reads as TGTGCCAGCAGCCTTAGACAGAACACAGATACGCAGTATTTT. It specifies CASSLRQNTDTQYF. This sequence joins TRBV7-6 and TRBJ2-3; D possibly corresponds to TRBD1 (5 bases). The ends were cut back, 5 bases at V and 2 bases at J, with 11 bases in the middle. The CDR3 extends over 14 amino acids. Germline lookup yields CDR1 SGHVS and CDR2 FNYEAQ.

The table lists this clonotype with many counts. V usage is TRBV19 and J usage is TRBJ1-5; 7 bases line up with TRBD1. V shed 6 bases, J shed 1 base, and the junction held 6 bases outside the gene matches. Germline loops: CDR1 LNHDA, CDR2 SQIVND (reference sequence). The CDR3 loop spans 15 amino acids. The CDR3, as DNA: TGTGCCAGTAGGCAGACCAGGGGGAGCAATCAGCCCCAGCATTTT. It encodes CASRQTRGSNQPQHF.

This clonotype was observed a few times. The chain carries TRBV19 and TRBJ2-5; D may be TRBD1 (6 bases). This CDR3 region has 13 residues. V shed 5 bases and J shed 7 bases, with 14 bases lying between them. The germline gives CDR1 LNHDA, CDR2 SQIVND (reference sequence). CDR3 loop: CASSPPGEGTQYF. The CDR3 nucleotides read TGTGCCAGTAGTCCCCCAGGGGAAGGGACCCAGTACTTC.

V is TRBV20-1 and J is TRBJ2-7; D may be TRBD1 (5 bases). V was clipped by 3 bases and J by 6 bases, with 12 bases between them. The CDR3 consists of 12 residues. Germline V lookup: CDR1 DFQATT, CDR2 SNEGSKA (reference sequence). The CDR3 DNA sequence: TGCAGTGCTAGGGACACCTTCCTCGAGCAGTACTTC. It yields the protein CSARDTFLEQYF.

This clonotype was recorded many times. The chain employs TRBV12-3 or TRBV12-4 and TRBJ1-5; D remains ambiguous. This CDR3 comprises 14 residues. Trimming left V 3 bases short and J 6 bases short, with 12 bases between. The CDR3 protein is CASSFSRESQPQHF. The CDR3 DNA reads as TGTGCCAGCAGTTTTTCCCGGGAGAGTCAGCCCCAGCATTTT.

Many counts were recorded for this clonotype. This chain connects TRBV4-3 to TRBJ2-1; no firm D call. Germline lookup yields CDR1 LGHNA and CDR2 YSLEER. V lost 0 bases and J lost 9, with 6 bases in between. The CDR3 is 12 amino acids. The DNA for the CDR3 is TGCGCCAGCAGCCAAGACCGGCGTGAGCAGTTCTTC. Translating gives CASSQDRREQFF.

For the CDR3, the DNA is TGCAGTGCTAGACCCGAGGCGGGGGGCAAAGGAAAACTGTTTTTT. It is translated as CSARPEAGGKGKLFF. The chain has TRBV20-1 and TRBJ1-4; possibly TRBD1 for D (6 bases). Trimming cost V 2 bases and J 10 bases, with 20 bases left between them. Germline V gene lookup returns CDR1 DFQATT and CDR2 SNEGSKA (reference sequence). There are 15 residues in the CDR3.

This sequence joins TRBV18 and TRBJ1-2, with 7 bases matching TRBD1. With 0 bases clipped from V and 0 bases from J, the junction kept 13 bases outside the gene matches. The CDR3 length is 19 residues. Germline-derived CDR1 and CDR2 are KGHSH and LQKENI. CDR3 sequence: CASSPPRQDRDFPNYGYTF. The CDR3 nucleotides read TGTGCCAGCTCACCACCGAGGCAAGACAGGGACTTCCCTAACTATGGCTACACCTTC.

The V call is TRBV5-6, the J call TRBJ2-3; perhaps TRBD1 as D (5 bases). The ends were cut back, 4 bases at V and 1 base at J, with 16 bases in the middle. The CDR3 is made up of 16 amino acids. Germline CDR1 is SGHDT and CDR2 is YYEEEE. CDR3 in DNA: TGTGCCAGCAGCGAGATCAGGGTACTCGGCACAGATACGCAGTATTTT. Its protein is CASSEIRVLGTDTQYF.

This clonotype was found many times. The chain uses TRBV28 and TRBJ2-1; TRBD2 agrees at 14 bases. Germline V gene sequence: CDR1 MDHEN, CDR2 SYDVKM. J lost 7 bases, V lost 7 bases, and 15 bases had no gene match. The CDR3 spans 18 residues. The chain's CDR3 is CASIQGGTSGSLRNEQFF. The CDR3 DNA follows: TGTGCCAGCATCCAAGGCGGGACTAGCGGGAGTCTCAGGAATGAGCAGTTCTTC.

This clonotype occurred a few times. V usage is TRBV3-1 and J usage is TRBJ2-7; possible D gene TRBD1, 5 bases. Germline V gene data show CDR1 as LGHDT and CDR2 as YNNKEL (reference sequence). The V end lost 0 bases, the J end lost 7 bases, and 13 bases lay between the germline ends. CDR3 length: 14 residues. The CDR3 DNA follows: TGTGCCAGCAGCCAAGACCGTATAGCAGGGGAGCAGTACTTC. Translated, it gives CASSQDRIAGEQYF.

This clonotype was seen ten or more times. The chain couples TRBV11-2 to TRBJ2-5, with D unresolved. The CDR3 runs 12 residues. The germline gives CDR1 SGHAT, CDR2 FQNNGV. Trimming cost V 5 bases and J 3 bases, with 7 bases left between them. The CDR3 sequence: CASSHTEETQYF. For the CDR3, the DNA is TGTGCCAGCAGCCACACCGAAGAGACCCAGTACTTC.

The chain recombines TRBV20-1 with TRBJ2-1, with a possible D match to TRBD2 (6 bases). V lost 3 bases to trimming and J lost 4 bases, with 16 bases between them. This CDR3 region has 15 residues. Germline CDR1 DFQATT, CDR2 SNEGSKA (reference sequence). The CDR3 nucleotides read TGCAGTGCTAGGGGCGGGGCTAGCAAGTACAATGAGCAGTTCTTC. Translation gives CSARGGASKYNEQFF.

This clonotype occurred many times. CDR3 sequence: CASSPPTVATNEKLFF. Here the CDR3 DNA reads TGTGCCAGCAGTCCACCGACCGTCGCAACTAATGAAAAACTGTTTTTT. V usage is TRBV6-1 and J usage is TRBJ1-4; no clear D gene. The germline CDR1 and CDR2 sequences are MNHNS and SASEGT. This CDR3 is built from 16 residues. V was shortened by 5 bases and J by 0 bases, with 13 bases between the two germline ends.